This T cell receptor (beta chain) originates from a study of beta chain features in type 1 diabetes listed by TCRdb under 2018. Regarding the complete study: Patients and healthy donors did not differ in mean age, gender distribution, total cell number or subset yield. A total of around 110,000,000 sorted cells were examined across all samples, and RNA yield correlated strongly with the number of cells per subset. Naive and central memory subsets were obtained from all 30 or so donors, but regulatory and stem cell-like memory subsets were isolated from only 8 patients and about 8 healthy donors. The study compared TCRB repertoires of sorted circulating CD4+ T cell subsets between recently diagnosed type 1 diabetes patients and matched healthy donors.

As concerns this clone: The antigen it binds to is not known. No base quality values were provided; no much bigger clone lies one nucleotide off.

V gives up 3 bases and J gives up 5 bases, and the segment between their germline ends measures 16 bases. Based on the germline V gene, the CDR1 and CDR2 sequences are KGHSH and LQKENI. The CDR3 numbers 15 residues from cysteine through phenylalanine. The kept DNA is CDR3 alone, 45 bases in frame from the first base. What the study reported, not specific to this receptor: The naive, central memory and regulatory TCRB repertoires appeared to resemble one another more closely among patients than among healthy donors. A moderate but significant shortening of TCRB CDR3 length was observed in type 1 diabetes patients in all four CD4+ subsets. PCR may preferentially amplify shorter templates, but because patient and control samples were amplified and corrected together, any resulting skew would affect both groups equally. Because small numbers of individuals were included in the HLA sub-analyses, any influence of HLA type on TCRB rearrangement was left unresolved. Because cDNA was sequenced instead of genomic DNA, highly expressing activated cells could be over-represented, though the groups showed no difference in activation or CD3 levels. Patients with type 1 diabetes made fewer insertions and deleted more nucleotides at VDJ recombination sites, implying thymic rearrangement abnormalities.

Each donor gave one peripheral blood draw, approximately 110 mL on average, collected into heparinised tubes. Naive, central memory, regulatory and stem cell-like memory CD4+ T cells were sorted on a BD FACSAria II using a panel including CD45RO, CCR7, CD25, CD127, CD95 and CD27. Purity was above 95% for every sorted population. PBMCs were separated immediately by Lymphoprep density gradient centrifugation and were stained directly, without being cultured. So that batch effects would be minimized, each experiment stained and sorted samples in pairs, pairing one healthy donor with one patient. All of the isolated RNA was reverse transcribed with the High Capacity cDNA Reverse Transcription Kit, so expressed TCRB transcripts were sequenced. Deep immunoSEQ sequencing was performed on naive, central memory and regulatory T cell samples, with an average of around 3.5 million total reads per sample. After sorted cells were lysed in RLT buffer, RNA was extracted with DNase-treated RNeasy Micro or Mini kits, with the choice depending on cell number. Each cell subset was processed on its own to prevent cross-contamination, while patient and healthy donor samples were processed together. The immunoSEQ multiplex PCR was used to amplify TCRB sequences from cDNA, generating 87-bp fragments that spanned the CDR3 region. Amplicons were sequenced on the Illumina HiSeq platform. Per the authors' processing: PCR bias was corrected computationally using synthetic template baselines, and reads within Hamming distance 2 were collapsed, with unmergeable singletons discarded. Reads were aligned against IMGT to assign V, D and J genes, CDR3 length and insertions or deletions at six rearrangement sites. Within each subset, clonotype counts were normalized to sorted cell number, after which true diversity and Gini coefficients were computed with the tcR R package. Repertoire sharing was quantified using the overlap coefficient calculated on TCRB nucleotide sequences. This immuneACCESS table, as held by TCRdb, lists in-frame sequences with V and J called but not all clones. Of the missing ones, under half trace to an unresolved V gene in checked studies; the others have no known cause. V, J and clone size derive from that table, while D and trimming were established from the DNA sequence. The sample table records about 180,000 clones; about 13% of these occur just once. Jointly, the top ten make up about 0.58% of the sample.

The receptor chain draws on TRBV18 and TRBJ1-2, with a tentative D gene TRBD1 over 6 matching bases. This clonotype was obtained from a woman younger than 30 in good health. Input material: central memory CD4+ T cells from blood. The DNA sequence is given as TGTGCCAGCTCACCCCCTTCGATGGGGGCTTATGGCTACACCTTC. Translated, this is CASSPPSMGAYGYTF.